The clone carrying this T cell receptor beta chain was detected a few times. Its antigen is unidentified. CDR3 length: 15 amino acids. Germline loops: CDR1 SNHLY, CDR2 FYNNEI. Germline trimming cut 5 bases from V and 2 bases from J; bases unmatched to any gene: 8. These data belong to a study of blood T cells in healthy people across ages. General study results and limits: Fewer expanded clones and more diversity marked long-lived versus aged donors. A strong correlation was seen between TCR beta diversity and naive T cell percentage.

Donors each provided about 9.5 milliliters of peripheral blood. PCR was performed a second time for roughly 7 to 11 cycles using a sample-barcoded 5' primer and a J-beta primer mix. TCRdb called the 5' RACE reads again in MiXCR, with one record for every CDR3 protein. The sample has approximately 1.5 million distinct CDR3 sequences, about 35% seen once. The source is a woman aged 25-40 years in good health. The chain couples TRBV2 to TRBJ2-5; 7 nucleotides match TRBD1. Material: blood. The CDR3 protein is CASSYDRVAQETQYF. The CDR3 DNA reads as TGTGCCAGCAGTTACGACAGGGTGGCTCAAGAGACCCAGTACTTC.